The rows below give T cell receptor beta chains drawn from one sample of a study of radiation and T cells in renal cell carcinoma. Repertoires were generated with immunoSEQ multiplex PCR, while TCRdb's copy carries only in-frame clones and drops some. Here the sample spans around 26,000 clones, nearly 60% being singletons. The source material was tumor tissue, sampled from a patient whose treatment was nephrectomy without radiotherapy. Receptor source: a man aged 35-49 years with renal cell carcinoma. The conserved cysteine and the conserved F or W are not part of the CDR3 here.

V gene	CDR3 protein
TRBV7-8	ASSAYLLAGGARGQETQY
TRBV6-6	ASSWEGNTIY
TRBV7-6	ASTLTIVSLLDGVGHGYT
TRBV19	ASSIYHVRELF
TRBV29-1	SVEGRIQETQY
TRBV9	ASSVRGGDQETQY
TRBV2	ASGREHTDTQY
TRBV19	ASKGGEWYGYT
TRBV7-9	ASSPRAGNYGYT
TRBV4-1	ASSAGQGDGYT
TRBV5-6	ASSMLTGEAF
TRBV9	ASSKGAGEHGYT
TRBV7-3	ASSLEMNTEAF
TRBV6-5	ASSPSGHDGELF
TRBV28	ASSLGGTGEKLF
TRBV29-1	SVRGGNRANYGYT
TRBV30	AWSTGLGTGELF
TRBV11-2	ASSFGDRGVPDTQY
TRBV7-9	ASSQTDRQETQY
TRBV4-3	ASSQDRKTYTDTQY
TRBV20-1	SKRYQETQY
TRBV9	ASSVRTLDMNTEAF
TRBV12-5	ASWRGDTGELF
TRBV5-8	ASTPLRAGGELF
TRBV7-9	ASTLQTGLYRYT
TRBV5-6	ASSRIGANEKLF
TRBV9	ASSVGATHSGNTIY
TRBV2	ASSESGREGTEAF
TRBV6-5	ASSTGQGDSPLH
TRBV5-1	ASSLDDTQY
TRBV10-3	AISRSTGYQETQY
TRBV7-9	ASSFHDTEAF
TRBV14	ASSQEPLYEQY
TRBV9	ASSVTPIAGGIGNEQF
TRBV18	ASSPNRVEDTIY
TRBV7-6	ASSDQRGALSGANVLT
TRBV6-1	ASSFHTNTNYGYT
TRBV25-1	AGGLADGELF
TRBV4-2	ASSQEQGNYGYT
TRBV6-6	ASRQGTGISPLH
TRBV28	ASSCVSRHEPYYEQY
TRBV4-1	ASRQDDRVGYEQY
TRBV5-6	ASSKYREAF
TRBV2	ASSLSGVNNEQF
TRBV10-3	AIRGVSRQGATGELF
TRBV27	ASVGPGTGITYEQY
TRBV5-1	ASGLRGDTEAF
TRBV7-9	ASSPLQGGGEKLF
TRBV19	ASSIVGVGSPLH
TRBV5-1	ASSLDYYGYT